This T cell receptor beta chain appears in the sequencing data of a study of regulatory T cells in long-lasting Graves disease. Relying on iRepertoire HTBI primers and Arm-PCR of CDR3 regions, the team built TCR beta libraries. Via MiXCR, TCRdb re-called the multiplex PCR reads, giving one row per CDR3 protein. The table shows 500,000 to 700,000 distinct CDR3 sequences, with 16% occurring only once. The time point here: newly diagnosed GD, antithyroid drugs for less than 3 months. Generation of the TCR library employed RNA extracted from PBMCs. These data were also reused for a study on T cells in Graves' hyperthyroidism and ophthalmopathy.

The TCR sequence derives from a woman aged 25 to 45 with Graves disease. Sequenced material: peripheral blood mononuclear cells (PBMCs), taken at new diagnosis, from a patient treated with antithyroid drugs.

CDR3 bases: TGTGCCAGCGGTCCAGAGGCGGGAACCTACGAGCAGTACTTC. Translating it yields CASGPEAGTYEQYF. The chain has TRBV27 and TRBJ2-7; TRBD2 is a possible D gene (6 bases). V lost 8 bases and J 2 bases, leaving 16 bases between the germline ends. Germline CDR1 and CDR2: MNHEY and SMNVEV (reference sequence). CDR3 length: 14 amino acids.